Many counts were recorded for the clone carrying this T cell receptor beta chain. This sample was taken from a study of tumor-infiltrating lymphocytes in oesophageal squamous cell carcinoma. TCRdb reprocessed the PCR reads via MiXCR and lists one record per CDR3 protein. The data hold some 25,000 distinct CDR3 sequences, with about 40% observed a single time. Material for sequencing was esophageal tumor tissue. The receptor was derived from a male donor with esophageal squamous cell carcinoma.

The CDR3 coding sequence is TGTGCCAGCAGTCCGGGACAGGGGGCCGAGCAGTTCTTC. This codes for CASSPGQGAEQFF. The chain employs TRBV6-1 and TRBJ2-1, with 12 bases lining up with TRBD1. The V gene's germline CDR1 is MNHNS and CDR2 SASEGT. The CDR3 extends over 13 amino acids. Trimming took 5 bases from V and 10 from J; bases not matched to a gene: 3.